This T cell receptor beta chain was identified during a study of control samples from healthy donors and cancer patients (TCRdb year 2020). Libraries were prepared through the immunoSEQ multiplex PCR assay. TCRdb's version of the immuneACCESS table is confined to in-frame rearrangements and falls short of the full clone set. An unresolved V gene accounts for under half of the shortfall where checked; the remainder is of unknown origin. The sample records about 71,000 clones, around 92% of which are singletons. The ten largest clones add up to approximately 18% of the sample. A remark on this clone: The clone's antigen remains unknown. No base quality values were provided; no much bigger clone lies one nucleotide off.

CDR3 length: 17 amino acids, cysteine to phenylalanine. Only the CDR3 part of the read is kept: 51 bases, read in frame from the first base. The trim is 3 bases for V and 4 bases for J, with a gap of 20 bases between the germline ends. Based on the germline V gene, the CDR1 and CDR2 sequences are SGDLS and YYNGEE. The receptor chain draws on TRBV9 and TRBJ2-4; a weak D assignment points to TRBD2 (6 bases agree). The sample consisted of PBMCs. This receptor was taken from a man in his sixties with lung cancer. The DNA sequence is TGTGCCAGCAGCGCCCCCAGAGCGGGCGTACTTAAAAACATTCAGTACTTC. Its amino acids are CASSAPRAGVLKNIQYF.